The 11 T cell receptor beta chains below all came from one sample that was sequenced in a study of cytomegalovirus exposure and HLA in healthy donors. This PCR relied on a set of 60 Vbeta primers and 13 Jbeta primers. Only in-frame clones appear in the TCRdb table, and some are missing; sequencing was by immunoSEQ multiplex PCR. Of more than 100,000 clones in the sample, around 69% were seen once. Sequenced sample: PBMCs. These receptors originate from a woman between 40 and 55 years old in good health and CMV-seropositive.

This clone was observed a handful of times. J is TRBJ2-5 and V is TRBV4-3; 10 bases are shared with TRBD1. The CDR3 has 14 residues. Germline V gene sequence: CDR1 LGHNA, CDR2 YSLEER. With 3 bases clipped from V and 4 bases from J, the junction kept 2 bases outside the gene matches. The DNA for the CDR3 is TGCGCCAGCAGCCATTGGGACAGGGGAGAGACCCAGTACTTC. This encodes CASSHWDRGETQYF.

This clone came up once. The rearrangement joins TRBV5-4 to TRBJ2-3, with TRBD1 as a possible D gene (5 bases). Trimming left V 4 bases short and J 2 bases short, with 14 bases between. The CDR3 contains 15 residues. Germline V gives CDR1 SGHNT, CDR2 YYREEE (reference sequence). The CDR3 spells CASSHWARATDTQYF. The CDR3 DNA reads TGTGCCAGCAGCCATTGGGCCAGGGCCACAGATACGCAGTATTTT.

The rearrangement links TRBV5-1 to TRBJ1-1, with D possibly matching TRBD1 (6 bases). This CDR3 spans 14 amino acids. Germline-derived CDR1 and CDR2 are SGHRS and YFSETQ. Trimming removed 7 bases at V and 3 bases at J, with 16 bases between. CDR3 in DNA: TGCGCCAGCCGGGGAGCAGGGGATGACACTGAAGCTTTCTTT. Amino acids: CASRGAGDDTEAFF. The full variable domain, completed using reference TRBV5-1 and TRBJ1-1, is KAGVTQTPRYLIKTRGQQVTLSCSPISGHRSVSWYQQTPGQGLQFLFEYFSETQRNKGNFPGRFSGRQFSNSRSEMNVSTLELGDSALYLCASRGAGDDTEAFFGQGTRLTVV.

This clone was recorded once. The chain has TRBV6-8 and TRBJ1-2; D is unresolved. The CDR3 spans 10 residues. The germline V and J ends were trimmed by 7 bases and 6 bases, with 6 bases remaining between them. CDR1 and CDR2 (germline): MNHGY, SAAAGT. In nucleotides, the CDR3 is TGTGCCAGCATCCCTCATGGCTACACCTTC. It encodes CASIPHGYTF.

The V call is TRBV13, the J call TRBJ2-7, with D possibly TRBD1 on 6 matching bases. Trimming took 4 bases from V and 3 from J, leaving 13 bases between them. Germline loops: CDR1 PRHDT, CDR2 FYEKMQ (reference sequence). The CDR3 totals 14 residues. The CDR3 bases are TGTGCCAGCAGCTCCAACCCGGACAGCTACGAGCAGTACTTC. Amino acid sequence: CASSSNPDSYEQYF.

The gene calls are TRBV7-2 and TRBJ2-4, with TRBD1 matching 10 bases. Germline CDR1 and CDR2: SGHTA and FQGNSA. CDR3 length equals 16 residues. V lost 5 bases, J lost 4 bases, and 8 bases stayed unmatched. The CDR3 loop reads CASSPYWGQGKNIQYF. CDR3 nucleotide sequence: TGTGCCAGCAGCCCCTACTGGGGACAGGGGAAAAACATTCAGTACTTC.

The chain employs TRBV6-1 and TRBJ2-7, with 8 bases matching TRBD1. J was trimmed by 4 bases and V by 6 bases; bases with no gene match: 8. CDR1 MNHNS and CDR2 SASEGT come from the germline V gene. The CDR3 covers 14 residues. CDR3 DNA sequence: TGTGCCAGCAGCCTCGGGACAGGACAATACGAGCAGTACTTC. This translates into CASSLGTGQYEQYF.

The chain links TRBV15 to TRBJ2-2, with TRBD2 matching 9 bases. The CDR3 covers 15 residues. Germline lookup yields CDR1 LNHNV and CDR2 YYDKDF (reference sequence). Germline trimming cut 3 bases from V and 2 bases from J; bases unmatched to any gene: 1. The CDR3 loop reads CATSRRGGNTGELFF. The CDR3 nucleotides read TGTGCCACCAGCAGGCGGGGGGGAAACACCGGGGAGCTGTTTTTT. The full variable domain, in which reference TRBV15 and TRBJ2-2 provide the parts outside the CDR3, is DAMVIQNPRYQVTQFGKPVTLSCSQTLNHNVMYWYQQKSSQAPKLLFHYYDKDFNNEADTPDNFQSRRPNTSFCFLDIRSPGLGDTAMYLCATSRRGGNTGELFFGEGSRLTVL.

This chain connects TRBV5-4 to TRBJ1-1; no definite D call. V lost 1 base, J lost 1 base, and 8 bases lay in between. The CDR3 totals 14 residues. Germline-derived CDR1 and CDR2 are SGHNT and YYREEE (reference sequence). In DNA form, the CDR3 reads TGTGCCAGCAGCTTGTACAGCAAGAACACTGAAGCTTTCTTT. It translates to CASSLYSKNTEAFF.

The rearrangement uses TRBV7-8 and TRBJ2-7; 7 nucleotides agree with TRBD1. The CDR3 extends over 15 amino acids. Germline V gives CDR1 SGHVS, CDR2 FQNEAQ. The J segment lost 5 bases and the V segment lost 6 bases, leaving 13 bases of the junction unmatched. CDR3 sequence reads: CASSHPGQLLDEQYF. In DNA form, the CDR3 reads TGTGCCAGCAGTCACCCGGGACAGCTTCTTGACGAGCAGTACTTC.

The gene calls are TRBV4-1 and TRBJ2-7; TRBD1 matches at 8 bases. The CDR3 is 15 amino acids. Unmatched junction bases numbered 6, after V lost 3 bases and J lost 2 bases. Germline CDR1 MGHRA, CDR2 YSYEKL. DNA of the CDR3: TGCGCCAGCAGCCAGGGCGGACAGGGAACCTACGAGCAGTACTTC. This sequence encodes CASSQGGQGTYEQYF.